This passage covers 20 T cell receptor beta chains from one sample sequenced in a study of CD8+ T cells in alopecia areata. Treatment noted: oral pan-JAK inhibitor, 5-10 mg twice daily. Peripheral blood and lesional scalp punch biopsies came from alopecia areata patients. Extraction and reverse transcription of RNA yielded cDNA as the sequencing template. Clones were read by immunoSEQ multiplex PCR, and TCRdb kept only the in-frame ones, dropping some. The sample records 6,500 to 8,000 clones, 60% to 65% being singletons. The sample here was skin, taken at week 4, from a patient treated with tofacitinib. The receptors were sampled from a human donor with alopecia areata.

The V gene is TRBV27, the J gene TRBJ2-3; perhaps TRBD2 as D (6 bases). CDR3 length: 15 amino acids. V shed 3 bases and J shed 2 bases, with 12 bases lying between them. Germline V gene data show CDR1 as MNHEY and CDR2 as SMNVEV (reference sequence). CDR3: CASSFWRDDTDTQYF. In nucleotides, the CDR3 is TGTGCCAGCAGTTTTTGGCGGGATGACACAGATACGCAGTATTTT.

This clone has a handful of counts. This rearrangement joins TRBV7-2 to TRBJ2-5, with D perhaps TRBD1 or TRBD2 (5 bases each). This CDR3 is 14 amino acids long. Germline CDR1 is SGHTA and CDR2 is FQGNSA. The V end was cut by 6 bases, the J end by 0 bases, with 11 bases between. Here the CDR3 reads CASSPGAYQETQYF. Here the CDR3 DNA reads TGTGCCAGCAGTCCCGGGGCTTACCAAGAGACCCAGTACTTC.

The chain couples TRBV2 to TRBJ2-5; 11 nucleotides align to TRBD2. The length of the CDR3 is 17 residues. Trimming removed 5 bases from V and 5 bases from J; junction bases left unmatched: 13. Germline CDR1 and CDR2: SNHLY and FYNNEI. CDR3 sequence (DNA): TGTGCCAGCAGTCCTCTTAGCGGGAGGGCCTTGGTGGAGACCCAGTACTTC. This codes for CASSPLSGRALVETQYF.

The chain uses TRBV6-6 and TRBJ2-3; D uncertain. This CDR3 spans 15 amino acids. The germline V gene encodes CDR1 MNHNY and CDR2 SVGAGI (reference sequence). V dropped 0 bases and J dropped 2 bases, with 9 bases sitting between them. CDR3 DNA: TGTGCCAGCAGTTACTCGGCCCAAGCCACAGATACGCAGTATTTT. Encoded protein: CASSYSAQATDTQYF.

This clone came up a few times. The rearrangement joins TRBV7-9 to TRBJ2-4, with a weak D call TRBD1 (6 bases). The CDR3 covers 17 residues. Trimming pared 4 bases from V and 4 bases from J, leaving 20 bases between. Germline assignment: CDR1 SEHNR and CDR2 FQNEAQ (reference sequence). The chain's CDR3 is CASSSTRTAEEKNIQYF. The CDR3 DNA reads as TGTGCCAGCAGCTCCACTCGGACAGCGGAAGAAAAAAACATTCAGTACTTC.

This clone showed up just a few times. The chain is built from TRBV4-2 and TRBJ1-1, with D maybe TRBD1 (6 bases). This CDR3 is 18 amino acids long. Germline loops: CDR1 LGHNA, CDR2 YNFKEQ. V gave up 4 bases and J gave up 2 bases, with 23 bases separating them. CDR3 loop: CASSRSGRGGLGNTEAFF. The CDR3 nucleotides are TGTGCCAGCAGCCGGAGTGGGCGGGGGGGCTTAGGAAACACTGAAGCTTTCTTT.

The CDR3 DNA reads TGCGCCAGCAGTCATCGGGGATTGGGGTCGCCAGGACGATTTTACGAGCAGTACTTC. Translating gives CASSHRGLGSPGRFYEQYF. The chain is built from TRBV23-1 and TRBJ2-7; D perhaps matches TRBD2 (5 bases). TRBV23-1 is sorted into the ORF group, with uncertain function. CDR3 length: 19 amino acids. Deletions cut 3 bases from V and 4 bases from J, with 28 bases between.

The rearrangement joins TRBV11-2 to TRBJ1-6, with D uncertain. The CDR3 has 13 residues. The V gene's germline CDR1 is SGHAT and CDR2 FQNNGV. V gave up 3 bases and J gave up 8 bases, with 8 bases separating them. In DNA, the CDR3 is TGTGCCAGCAGCTTTCTTGGCCATTCACCCCTCCACTTT. It encodes CASSFLGHSPLHF.

This chain links TRBV30 with TRBJ2-3, with 8 bases identical to TRBD1. CDR1 and CDR2 (germline): GTSNPN, SVGIG (reference sequence). Trimming removed 0 bases from V and 4 bases from J; junction bases left unmatched: 9. The CDR3 has 16 residues. The CDR3 nucleotides read TGTGCCTGGAGTGTACCTGGGACAGGCTCCCCAGATACGCAGTATTTT. Protein sequence: CAWSVPGTGSPDTQYF.

The genes are TRBV6-1 and TRBJ2-1, with TRBD2 matching 10 bases. Germline V lookup: CDR1 MNHNS, CDR2 SASEGT. This CDR3 contains 16 residues. The J segment lost 6 bases and the V segment lost 3 bases, leaving 8 bases of the junction unmatched. CDR3 protein: CASSDREAGGSNEQFF. The DNA of the CDR3 is TGTGCCAGCAGTGATCGAGAAGCGGGAGGGTCCAATGAGCAGTTCTTC.

This clone was found a few times. The V and J genes are TRBV14 and TRBJ2-3; D is perhaps TRBD1 or TRBD2 (5 bases each). Germline V gene lookup returns CDR1 SGHDN and CDR2 FVKESK. CDR3 length equals 15 residues. Trimming took 3 bases from V and 0 from J, leaving 10 bases between them. Here the CDR3 reads CASSQRGASTDTQYF. DNA of the CDR3: TGTGCCAGCAGCCAGAGGGGTGCTAGCACAGATACGCAGTATTTT.

V is TRBV7-2 and J is TRBJ1-2; D is uncertain. CDR3 size: 15 residues. Germline-derived CDR1 and CDR2 are SGHTA and FQGNSA. The V end lost 0 bases, the J end lost 0 bases, and 8 bases lay between the germline ends. CDR3 sequence (DNA): TGTGCCAGCAGCTTAGCCCACGGAGCTAACTATGGCTACACCTTC. Protein product: CASSLAHGANYGYTF.

This clone has only a few counts. This chain links TRBV5-1 with TRBJ1-2; D remains ambiguous. In germline, CDR1 is SGHRS, CDR2 YFSETQ. The V and J ends lost 0 bases and 3 bases respectively, with 9 bases between them. This CDR3 has 14 amino acids. The CDR3: CASSLVSSDYGYTF. DNA for the CDR3: TGCGCCAGCAGCTTGGTTTCCTCAGACTATGGCTACACCTTC.

The chain joins TRBV11-2 to TRBJ2-7, with D perhaps matching TRBD2 (5 bases). The CDR3 has 16 amino acids. In germline, CDR1 is SGHAT, CDR2 FQNNGV. V gave up 5 bases and J gave up 0 bases, with 17 bases separating them. The CDR3 spells CASSGGSWQSSYEQYF. CDR3 nucleotides: TGTGCCAGCAGCGGAGGTTCCTGGCAGAGCTCCTACGAGCAGTACTTC.

The chain employs TRBV29-1 and TRBJ2-3; tentative D call: TRBD1 (6 bases). V gave up 3 bases and J gave up 4 bases, with 11 bases separating them. The CDR3 totals 13 residues. In germline, CDR1 is SQVTM, CDR2 ANQGSEA. The CDR3 sequence is CSVEYRAADTQYF. For the CDR3, the DNA is TGCAGCGTTGAGTACAGGGCTGCAGATACGCAGTATTTT.

The J gene is TRBJ1-2, the V gene TRBV5-6, with TRBD1 matching 9 bases. The CDR3 runs to 13 residues. The V segment lost 4 bases and the J segment 6 bases; nucleotides outside the gene matches: 4. The germline V gene encodes CDR1 SGHDT and CDR2 YYEEEE. The CDR3 here is CASSDTGGNGYTF. CDR3 in DNA: TGTGCCAGCAGCGATACAGGGGGCAATGGCTACACCTTC.

Concerning this clone: The missing conserved phenylalanine or tryptophan at the end of this CDR3 makes a read error likely. The V gene is TRBV19, the J gene TRBJ1-5; unclear D gene. The V and J ends lost 0 bases and 2 bases respectively, with 8 bases between them. CDR3 size: 15 residues. Germline lookup yields CDR1 LNHDA and CDR2 SQIVND (reference sequence). The CDR3 sequence is CASSIDAGGNQPQHL. In DNA form, the CDR3 reads TGTGCCAGTAGTATAGATGCAGGAGGCAATCAGCCCCAGCATCTT.

The V gene is TRBV28, the J gene TRBJ2-1; D is tentatively TRBD1 or TRBD2 (7 bases each). From germline, CDR1 is MDHEN and CDR2 SYDVKM. V was shortened by 1 base and J by 4 bases, with 14 bases between the two germline ends. CDR3 size: 16 residues. Here the CDR3 reads CASSLYRQGGYNEQFF. CDR3 nucleotides: TGTGCCAGCAGTTTATATCGACAGGGAGGGTACAATGAGCAGTTCTTC.

The genes are TRBV4-1 and TRBJ2-7; 10 bases are a match to TRBD2. This CDR3 contains 16 residues. CDR1 is MGHRA and CDR2 is YSYEKL in the germline V gene. The trim removed 4 bases at V and 6 bases at J, leaving 12 bases unmatched. In DNA, the CDR3 is TGCGCCAGCAGCCCCAAGGTTCTAGCGGGAGTATCCGAGCAGTACTTC. Translated: CASSPKVLAGVSEQYF.

This clone turned up a few times. J is TRBJ1-2 and V is TRBV7-2, with 8 bases aligning to TRBD1. The CDR3 loop spans 15 amino acids. After removal of 1 base from V and 5 bases from J, the junction contained 6 bases not matched to a gene. Germline CDR1 reads SGHTA; CDR2 reads FQGNSA. The CDR3 spells CASSLGERTGYGYTF. Written as DNA, the CDR3 is TGTGCCAGCAGCTTAGGGGAGAGGACAGGGTATGGCTACACCTTC.